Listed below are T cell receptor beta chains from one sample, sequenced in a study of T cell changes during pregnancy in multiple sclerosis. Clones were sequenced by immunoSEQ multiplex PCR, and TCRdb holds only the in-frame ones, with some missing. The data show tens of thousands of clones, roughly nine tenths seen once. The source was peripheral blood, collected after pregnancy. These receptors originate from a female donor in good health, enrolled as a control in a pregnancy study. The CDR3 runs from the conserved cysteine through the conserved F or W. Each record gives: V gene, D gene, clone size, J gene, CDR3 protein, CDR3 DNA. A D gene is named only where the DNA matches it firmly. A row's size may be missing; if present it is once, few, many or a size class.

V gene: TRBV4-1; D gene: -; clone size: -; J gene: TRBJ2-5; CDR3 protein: CASSQAGKETQYF; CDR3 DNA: TGCGCCAGCAGCCAAGCAGGAAAAGAGACCCAGTACTTC
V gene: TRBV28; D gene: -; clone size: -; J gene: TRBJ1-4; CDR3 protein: CASTNYGSGVEKLFF; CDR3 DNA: TGTGCCAGCACCAACTACGGGAGCGGGGTCGAAAAACTGTTTTTT
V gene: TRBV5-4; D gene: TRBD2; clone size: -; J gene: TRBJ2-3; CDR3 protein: CASSRWGGPDTQYF; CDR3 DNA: TGTGCCAGCAGCCGCTGGGGAGGGCCAGATACGCAGTATTTT
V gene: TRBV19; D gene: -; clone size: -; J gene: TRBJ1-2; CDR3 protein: CASSAGRLYGYTF; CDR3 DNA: TGTGCCAGTAGTGCAGGGCGGCTCTATGGCTACACCTTC
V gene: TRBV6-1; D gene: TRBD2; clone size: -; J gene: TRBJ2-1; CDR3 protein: CASSAISGGTYNEQFF; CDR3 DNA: TGTGCCAGCAGTGCTATTAGCGGGGGCACCTACAATGAGCAGTTCTTC
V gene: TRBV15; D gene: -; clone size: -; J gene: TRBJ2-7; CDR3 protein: CATSMTAGEQYF; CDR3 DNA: TGTGCCACCAGCATGACGGCGGGCGAGCAGTACTTC
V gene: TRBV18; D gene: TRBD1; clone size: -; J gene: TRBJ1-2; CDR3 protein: CASSPSAGTGGFYGYTF; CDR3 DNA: TGTGCCAGCTCACCTTCAGCCGGGACAGGGGGCTTCTATGGCTACACCTTC
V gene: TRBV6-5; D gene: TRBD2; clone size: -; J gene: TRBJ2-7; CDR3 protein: CASSSLGTSVYEQYF; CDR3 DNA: TGTGCCAGCAGTTCCCTTGGGACTAGCGTCTACGAGCAGTACTTC
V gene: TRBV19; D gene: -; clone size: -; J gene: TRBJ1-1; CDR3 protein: CASSIVGGNTEAFF; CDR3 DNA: TGTGCCAGTAGTATAGTAGGAGGGAACACTGAAGCTTTCTTT
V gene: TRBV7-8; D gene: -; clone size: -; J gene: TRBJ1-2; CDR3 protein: CASSWDTYGYTF; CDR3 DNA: TGTGCCAGCAGCTGGGACACCTATGGCTACACCTTC
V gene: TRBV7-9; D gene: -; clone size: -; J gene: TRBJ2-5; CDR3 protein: CASSQRTIRETQYF; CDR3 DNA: TGTGCCAGCAGCCAACGGACTATCCGGGAGACCCAGTACTTC
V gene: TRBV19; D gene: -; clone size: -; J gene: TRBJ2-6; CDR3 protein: CASSILAGANVLTF; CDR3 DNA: TGTGCCAGTAGTATCTTAGCCGGGGCCAACGTCCTGACTTTC
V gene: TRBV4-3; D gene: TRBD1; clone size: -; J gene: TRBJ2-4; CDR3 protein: CASSLGQGKNIQYF; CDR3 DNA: TGCGCCAGCAGCCTAGGACAGGGGAAAAACATTCAGTACTTC
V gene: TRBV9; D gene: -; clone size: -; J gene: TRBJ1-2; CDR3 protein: CASSPTGQYGYTF; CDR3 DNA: TGTGCCAGCAGCCCCACCGGACAGTATGGCTACACCTTC
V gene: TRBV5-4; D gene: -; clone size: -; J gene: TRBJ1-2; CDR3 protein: CASSLGGDRTFNYGYTF; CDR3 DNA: TGTGCCAGCAGCTTGGGGGGGGACCGCACCTTTAATTATGGCTACACCTTC
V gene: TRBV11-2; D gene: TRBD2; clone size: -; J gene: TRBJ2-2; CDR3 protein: CASLGGLAGPGELFF; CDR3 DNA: TGTGCCAGTCTAGGAGGGCTAGCGGGTCCCGGGGAGCTGTTTTTT
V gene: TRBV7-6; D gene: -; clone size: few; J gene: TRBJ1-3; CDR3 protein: CASSLGVGRSGNTIYF; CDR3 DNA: TGTGCCAGCAGCTTAGGTGTGGGCCGGTCTGGAAACACCATATATTTT
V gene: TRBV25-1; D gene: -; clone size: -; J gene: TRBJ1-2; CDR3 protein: CASSAYRDRDYGYTF; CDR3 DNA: TGTGCCAGCAGTGCCTACAGGGATCGGGACTATGGCTACACCTTC
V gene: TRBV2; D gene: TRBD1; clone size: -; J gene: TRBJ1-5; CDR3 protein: CASTRDRESNQPQHF; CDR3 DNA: TGTGCCAGCACTCGCGACAGGGAAAGCAATCAGCCCCAGCATTTT
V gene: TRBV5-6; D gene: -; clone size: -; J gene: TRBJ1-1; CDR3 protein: CASSLGNGVTEAFF; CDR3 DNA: TGTGCCAGCAGCTTGGGTAACGGGGTAACTGAAGCTTTCTTT
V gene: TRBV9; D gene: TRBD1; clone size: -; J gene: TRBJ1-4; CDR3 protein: CASSEQGANEKLFF; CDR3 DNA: TGTGCCAGCAGCGAACAGGGGGCGAATGAAAAACTGTTTTTT
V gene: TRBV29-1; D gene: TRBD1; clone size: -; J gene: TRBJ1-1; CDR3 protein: CSVEGDSPNTEAFF; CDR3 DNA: TGCAGCGTTGAGGGGGACAGCCCGAACACTGAAGCTTTCTTT
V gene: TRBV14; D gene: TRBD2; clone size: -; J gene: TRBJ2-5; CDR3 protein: CASSQGSSGVAETQYF; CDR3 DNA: TGTGCCAGCAGCCAAGGCTCTAGCGGGGTCGCAGAGACCCAGTACTTC
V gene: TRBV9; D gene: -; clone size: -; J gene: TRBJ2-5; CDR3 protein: CASSANQETQYF; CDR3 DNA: TGTGCCAGCAGCGCAAACCAAGAGACCCAGTACTTC
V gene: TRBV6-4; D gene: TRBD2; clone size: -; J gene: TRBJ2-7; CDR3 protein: CASSPQAGVEEQYF; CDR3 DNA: TGTGCCAGCAGCCCACAGGCGGGAGTGGAGGAGCAGTACTTC
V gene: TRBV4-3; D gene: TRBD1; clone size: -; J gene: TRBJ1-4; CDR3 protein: CASSLSRDRDEKLFF; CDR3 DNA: TGCGCCAGCAGCCTGAGCCGGGACAGAGATGAAAAACTGTTTTTT
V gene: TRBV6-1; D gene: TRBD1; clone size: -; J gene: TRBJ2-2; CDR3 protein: CASPEGDRNTGELFF; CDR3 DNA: TGTGCCAGCCCCGAGGGGGACAGGAACACCGGGGAGCTGTTTTTT
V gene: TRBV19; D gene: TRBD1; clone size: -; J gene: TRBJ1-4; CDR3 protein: CASSIDRGRTNEKLFF; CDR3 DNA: TGTGCCAGTAGTATCGACAGGGGGCGGACTAATGAAAAACTGTTTTTT
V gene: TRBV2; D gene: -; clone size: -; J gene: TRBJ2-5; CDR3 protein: CASSLNLQETQYF; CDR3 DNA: TGTGCCAGCAGCCTGAATCTACAAGAGACCCAGTACTTC
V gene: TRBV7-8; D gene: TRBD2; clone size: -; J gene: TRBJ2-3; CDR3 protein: CASSLALNGLAGAKDTQYF; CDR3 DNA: TGTGCCAGCAGCTTAGCGCTCAATGGATTAGCGGGGGCAAAAGATACGCAGTATTTT
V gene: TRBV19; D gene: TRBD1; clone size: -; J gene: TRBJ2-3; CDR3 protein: CASKEQGMSDTQYF; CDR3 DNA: TGTGCCAGTAAGGAACAGGGGATGTCAGATACGCAGTATTTT
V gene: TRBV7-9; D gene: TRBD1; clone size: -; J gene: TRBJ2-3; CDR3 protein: CASSSTGYENTQYF; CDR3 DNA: TGTGCCAGCAGCTCGACAGGGTATGAAAATACGCAGTATTTT
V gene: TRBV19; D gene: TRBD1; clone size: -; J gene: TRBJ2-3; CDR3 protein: CASSVDRGYTQYF; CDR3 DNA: TGTGCCAGTAGCGTGGACAGGGGCTATACGCAGTATTTT
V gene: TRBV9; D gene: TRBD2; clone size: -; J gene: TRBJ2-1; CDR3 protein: CASSATGGAGVVDEQFF; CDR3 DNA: TGTGCCAGCAGCGCTACCGGCGGCGCGGGAGTAGTGGATGAGCAGTTCTTC
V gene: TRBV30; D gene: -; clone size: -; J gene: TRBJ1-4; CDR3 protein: CAWSVHREGEKLFF; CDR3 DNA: TGTGCCTGGAGTGTACACAGGGAGGGAGAAAAACTGTTTTTT
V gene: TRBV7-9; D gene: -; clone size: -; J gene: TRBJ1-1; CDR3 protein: CASKRPGGTEAFF; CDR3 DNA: TGTGCCAGCAAAAGACCCGGGGGCACTGAAGCTTTCTTT
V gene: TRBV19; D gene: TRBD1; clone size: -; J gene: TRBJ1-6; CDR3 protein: CASSLGTVETPLHF; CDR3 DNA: TGTGCCAGTAGCCTCGGGACAGTCGAGACACCCCTCCACTTT
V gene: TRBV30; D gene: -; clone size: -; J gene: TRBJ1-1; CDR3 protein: CAWRTHMNTEAFF; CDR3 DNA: TGTGCCTGGAGGACACATATGAACACTGAAGCTTTCTTT
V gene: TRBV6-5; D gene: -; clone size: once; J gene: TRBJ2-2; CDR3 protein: CASSFGVRGAGELFF; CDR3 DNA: TGTGCCAGCAGTTTCGGGGTCAGGGGTGCCGGGGAGCTGTTTTTT
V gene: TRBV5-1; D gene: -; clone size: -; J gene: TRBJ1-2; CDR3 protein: CASSLDRGLYGYTF; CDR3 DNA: TGCGCCAGCAGCTTGGATCGGGGTTTATATGGCTACACCTTC
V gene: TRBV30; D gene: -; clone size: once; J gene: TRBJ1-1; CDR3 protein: CAWAQRGEAFF; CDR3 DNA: TGTGCCTGGGCACAACGGGGTGAAGCTTTCTTT
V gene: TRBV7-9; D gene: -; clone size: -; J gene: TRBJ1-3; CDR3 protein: CAPGGPLGSGNTIYF; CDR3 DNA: TGTGCCCCCGGGGGGCCCCTAGGCTCTGGAAACACCATATATTTT
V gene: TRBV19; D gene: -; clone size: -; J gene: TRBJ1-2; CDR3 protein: CASSTGVGYTF; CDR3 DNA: TGTGCCAGTAGTACAGGGGTAGGCTACACCTTC
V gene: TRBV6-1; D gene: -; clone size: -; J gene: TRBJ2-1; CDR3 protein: CASNGPYNEQFF; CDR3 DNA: TGTGCCAGTAATGGGCCCTACAATGAGCAGTTCTTC
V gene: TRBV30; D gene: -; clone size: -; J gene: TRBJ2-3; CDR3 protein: CAWRGDWNSDTQYF; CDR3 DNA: TGTGCCTGGAGGGGGGACTGGAATTCAGATACGCAGTATTTT
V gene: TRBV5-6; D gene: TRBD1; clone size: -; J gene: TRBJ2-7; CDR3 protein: CASSLGTGDEQYF; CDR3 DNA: TGTGCCAGCAGCTTGGGGACAGGGGACGAGCAGTACTTC
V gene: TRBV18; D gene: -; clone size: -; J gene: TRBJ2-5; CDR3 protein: CASSPSLTRGQETQYF; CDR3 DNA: TGTGCCAGCTCACCATCTTTAACCCGGGGGCAAGAGACCCAGTACTTC
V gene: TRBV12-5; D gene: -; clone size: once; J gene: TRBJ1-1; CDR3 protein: CASGLVPGTEAFF; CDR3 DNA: TGTGCTAGTGGTTTGGTACCGGGGACTGAAGCTTTCTTT
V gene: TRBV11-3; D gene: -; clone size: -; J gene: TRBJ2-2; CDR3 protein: CASSPDRGTGELFF; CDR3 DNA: TGTGCCAGCAGCCCAGACCGGGGGACCGGGGAGCTGTTTTTT
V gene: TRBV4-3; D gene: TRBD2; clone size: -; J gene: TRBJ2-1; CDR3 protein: CASSQARGGNEQFF; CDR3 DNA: TGCGCCAGCAGCCAAGCCCGGGGGGGGAATGAGCAGTTCTTC
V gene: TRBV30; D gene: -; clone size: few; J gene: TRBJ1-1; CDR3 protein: CAWRAGHTEAFF; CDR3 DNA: TGTGCCTGGAGGGCAGGGCACACTGAAGCTTTCTTT